These 15 T cell receptor beta chains were all obtained from the same sample, sequenced in a study of identifying expanded T cells in peripheral blood. Sequencing was performed with immunoSEQ multiplex PCR; in TCRdb, only in-frame clones are kept and a portion is missing. Here the sample spans more than 90,000 clones, about 83% being singletons. The specimen was blood. All receptors come from a person aged 18 to 75 in good health.

The chain joins TRBV7-9 to TRBJ1-2; D unresolved. Germline V lookup: CDR1 SEHNR, CDR2 FQNEAQ (reference sequence). Trimming took 4 bases from V and 8 from J, leaving 11 bases between them. This CDR3 region has 12 residues. CDR3 protein: CASSSPGSGYTF. CDR3 sequence (DNA): TGTGCCAGCAGCTCCCCCGGCTCAGGCTACACCTTC.

The V call is TRBV6-5, the J call TRBJ1-3; the D gene is possibly TRBD1 (6 bases). In germline, CDR1 is MNHEY, CDR2 SVGAGI. This CDR3 has 15 residues. The V end lost 5 bases, the J end lost 0 bases, and 11 bases lay between the germline ends. CDR3 nucleotides: TGTGCCAGCAGTACGGGACACAGCTCTGGAAACACCATATATTTT. Translation gives CASSTGHSSGNTIYF.

The chain combines TRBV7-2 with TRBJ1-2; D gene ambiguous. CDR1 and CDR2 from the germline V gene are SGHTA and FQGNSA. This CDR3 contains 12 residues. Trimming cost V 4 bases and J 7 bases, with 10 bases left between them. The CDR3: CASSWGSAGYTF. CDR3 bases: TGTGCCAGCAGCTGGGGAAGCGCTGGCTACACCTTC.

V usage is TRBV27 and J usage is TRBJ1-1; D might be TRBD1 (6 bases). V lost 4 bases to trimming and J lost 4 bases, with 16 bases between them. In germline, CDR1 is MNHEY, CDR2 SMNVEV (reference sequence). The CDR3 covers 15 residues. The CDR3 spells CASSSDRRSRTEAFF. The CDR3 nucleotides are TGTGCCAGCAGTTCGGACAGAAGGTCTCGCACTGAAGCTTTCTTT.

This chain joins TRBV6-6 and TRBJ1-6; 8 positions match TRBD1. CDR1 is MNHNY, CDR2 SVGAGI, per germline (reference sequence). The V gene end was trimmed by 0 bases and the J gene end by 5 bases; junction bases not matched to a gene: 3. This CDR3 has 16 amino acids. The CDR3 DNA sequence: TGTGCCAGCAGTTACTCCAGGGGGCTGAATAATTCACCCCTCCACTTT. Its translation is CASSYSRGLNNSPLHF.

V usage is TRBV27 and J usage is TRBJ2-3; TRBD1 matches at 9 bases. The CDR3 has 14 residues. The germline gives CDR1 MNHEY, CDR2 SMNVEV (reference sequence). Trimming at V came to 5 bases and at J to 3 bases, leaving 3 bases not matched to a gene. The CDR3 sequence is CASSHRGQTDTQYF. In DNA, the CDR3 is TGTGCCAGCAGTCACAGGGGGCAAACAGATACGCAGTATTTT.

This clone has a handful of counts. The chain recombines TRBV2 with TRBJ1-2; 8 nucleotides match TRBD1. The ends lost 4 bases at V and 7 bases at J; junction bases unmatched: 5. CDR1 is SNHLY, CDR2 FYNNEI, per germline. The CDR3 totals 13 residues. CDR3 in DNA: TGTGCCAGCAGTGTAGCAGGGGGCGTTGGCTACACCTTC. It specifies CASSVAGGVGYTF.

V gene TRBV29-1 combines with J gene TRBJ2-7, with D perhaps being TRBD1 or TRBD2 (6 bases each). The V and J ends lost 6 bases and 4 bases respectively, with 16 bases between them. This CDR3 is built from 13 residues. From germline, CDR1 is SQVTM and CDR2 ANQGSEA. Written as DNA, the CDR3 is TGCAGCGTGGGGGGTGGCAGGGGATACGAGCAGTACTTC. Protein product: CSVGGGRGYEQYF.

V usage is TRBV7-9 and J usage is TRBJ2-7, with D possibly being TRBD2 (6 bases). This CDR3 comprises 12 residues. Germline assignment: CDR1 SEHNR and CDR2 FQNEAQ (reference sequence). Deletions cut 5 bases from V and 5 bases from J, with 10 bases between. CDR3 sequence: CASSRGNNEQYF. As DNA, the CDR3 is TGTGCCAGCAGCCGGGGGAATAACGAGCAGTACTTC.

The chain carries TRBV6-1 and TRBJ1-6; no reliable D call. The V end was cut by 2 bases, the J end by 0 bases, with 11 bases between. Germline CDR1 is MNHNS and CDR2 is SASEGT. This CDR3 region has 17 residues. CDR3 sequence (DNA): TGTGCCAGCAGTGAAATCGCAGAGCTCTCCTATAATTCACCCCTCCACTTT. Translation gives CASSEIAELSYNSPLHF.

J is TRBJ2-7 and V is TRBV7-9; D remains ambiguous. CDR3 length: 14 amino acids. From germline, CDR1 is SEHNR and CDR2 FQNEAQ (reference sequence). Trimming removed 1 base at V and 4 bases at J, with 11 bases between. The CDR3: CASSLGIRPYEQYF. The CDR3 DNA follows: TGTGCCAGCAGCTTAGGTATCCGCCCGTACGAGCAGTACTTC.

V usage is TRBV5-1 and J usage is TRBJ1-2, with 9 bases fitting TRBD1. V shed 0 bases, J shed 7 bases, and the junction held 4 bases outside the gene matches. Germline V gene sequence: CDR1 SGHRS, CDR2 YFSETQ. The CDR3 loop spans 14 amino acids. The CDR3 sequence: CASSLGQGVGGYTF. CDR3 coding DNA: TGCGCCAGCAGCTTGGGACAGGGGGTCGGTGGCTACACCTTC. The variable domain in full, completed from reference TRBV5-1 and TRBJ1-2, reads KAGVTQTPRYLIKTRGQQVTLSCSPISGHRSVSWYQQTPGQGLQFLFEYFSETQRNKGNFPGRFSGRQFSNSRSEMNVSTLELGDSALYLCASSLGQGVGGYTFGSGTRLTVV.

The genes are TRBV10-3 and TRBJ2-7; D uncertain. The CDR3 runs 13 residues. Trimming cost V 2 bases and J 3 bases, with 8 bases left between them. Germline V CDR1 and CDR2: ENHRY, SYGVKD. The DNA of the CDR3 is TGTGCCATCAGTGAGCACGAGGTCTACGAGCAGTACTTC. It translates to CAISEHEVYEQYF.

This clone was counted once. This rearrangement joins TRBV19 to TRBJ2-7, with TRBD2 as a possible D gene (6 bases). Germline V gene lookup returns CDR1 LNHDA and CDR2 SQIVND (reference sequence). V dropped 8 bases and J dropped 6 bases, with 17 bases sitting between them. The CDR3 covers 13 residues. CDR3 loop: CASAIGEAGEQYF. The CDR3 coding sequence is TGTGCCAGTGCCATCGGGGAGGCGGGCGAGCAGTACTTC.

This chain links TRBV5-6 with TRBJ2-4; D is undetermined. CDR3 length: 12 amino acids. Trimming removed 4 bases from V and 8 bases from J, with 10 bases in between. CDR1 and CDR2 from the germline V gene are SGHDT and YYEEEE. In nucleotides, the CDR3 is TGTGCCAGCAGCGTGGGCACGGACATTCAGTACTTC. It codes for CASSVGTDIQYF.